The rows below give T cell receptor beta chains drawn from one sample of a study of T cells after yellow fever vaccination. TCRdb reprocessed the 5' RACE reads with MiXCR, giving one entry per CDR3 protein. This sample yields about 310,000 distinct CDR3 sequences, of which less than 4.5% are seen a single time; 20% to 30% belongs to the top ten. The starting material was PBMCs, obtained on the day of the yellow fever booster vaccination. These receptors were taken from a man aged 18 to 29 who received the YFV17D yellow fever vaccine. Each CDR3 is given with its conserved first and last residue. The order of the fields is V gene, J gene, CDR3 protein.

TRBV20-1	TRBJ2-6	CSARGRSGANVLTF
TRBV4-1	TRBJ1-5	CASSQVLFRGPQPQHF
TRBV4-2	TRBJ2-1	CASSQAGTGRLREQFF
TRBV6-5	TRBJ2-7	CASSDPRGPPYEQYF
TRBV2	TRBJ2-2	CASRREAGRTGGLFF
TRBV5-6	TRBJ1-4	CASSWDRGEKLFF
TRBV5-6	TRBJ2-7	CASSLRPVTSGYEQYF
TRBV7-3	TRBJ2-1	CASSLNRLNNEQFF
TRBV24-1	TRBJ2-5	CATSDTSGAQETQYF
TRBV4-3	TRBJ1-2	CASSQETGDGNYGYTF
TRBV6-5	TRBJ2-2	CASGSGNTGELFF
TRBV20-1	TRBJ2-3	CSARDYSGVYTQYF
TRBV7-2	TRBJ1-2	CASSPAGQAYGYTF